Each of the 31 T cell receptor beta chains below was sequenced from the same sample in a study of T-cell memory formation after mild COVID-19. TCRdb passed the 5' RACE reads through MiXCR, listing each CDR3 protein once. The sample comprises about 150,000 distinct CDR3 sequences, approximately 14% of which are singletons, and roughly 15% rests with the top ten. The sample consisted of PBMCs or a T cell subset sorted from them (not recorded which). These receptors came from an adult woman who had mild COVID-19 (a few samples of this study predate the infection). Cell type and time point are not known.

This clonotype was seen at least ten times. The CDR3 protein is CASTAGVNTGELFF. The CDR3, as DNA: TGTGCCAGCACAGCGGGGGTGAACACCGGGGAGCTGTTTTTT. This chain connects TRBV9 to TRBJ2-2; 8 bases match TRBD2. V was pared by 6 bases and J by 1 base, with 2 bases of the junction left unmatched. Germline CDR1 reads SGDLS; CDR2 reads YYNGEE. This CDR3 comprises 14 residues.

The chain recombines TRBV18 with TRBJ1-2; no clear D gene. This CDR3 contains 14 residues. Germline V gene data show CDR1 as KGHSH and CDR2 as LQKENI. Trimming removed 3 bases at V and 9 bases at J, with 17 bases between. CDR3 loop: CASSPPISPWSYTF. The CDR3 nucleotides are TGTGCCAGCTCACCCCCTATTTCCCCTTGGAGCTACACCTTC.

This clonotype was found a few times. The CDR3 DNA sequence: TGTGCCAGCAGCGTAACCCCCAGGACAGAAGAGACCCAGTACTTC. Protein product: CASSVTPRTEETQYF. The J gene is TRBJ2-5, the V gene TRBV9; maybe TRBD1 (6 bases). Per the germline V gene, CDR1 is SGDLS and CDR2 is YYNGEE. The length of the CDR3 is 15 residues. V gave up 1 base and J gave up 3 bases, with 13 bases separating them.

This clonotype has more than one count but fewer than ten. This chain links TRBV6-5 with TRBJ2-5; D possibly corresponds to TRBD1 (5 bases). CDR1 and CDR2 from the germline V gene are MNHEY and SVGAGI. Trimming took off 0 bases at V and 7 bases at J, with 9 bases between the two ends. The CDR3 loop spans 13 amino acids. The CDR3, as DNA: TGTGCCAGCAGTTACTCAGGCAGGGCGACCCAGTACTTC. Translated: CASSYSGRATQYF.

In this sample, this clonotype turned up a few times. The chain is built from TRBV5-1 and TRBJ2-7, with 10 bases lining up with TRBD1. In germline, CDR1 is SGHRS, CDR2 YFSETQ. After removal of 5 bases from V and 5 bases from J, the junction contained 7 bases not matched to a gene. The CDR3 extends over 14 amino acids. The CDR3 loop reads CASSRGQGEDEQYF. Here the CDR3 DNA reads TGCGCCAGCAGTCGAGGACAGGGGGAAGACGAGCAGTACTTC.

This clonotype turned up a few times. J is TRBJ1-6 and V is TRBV20-1; no definite D call. Trimming took 2 bases from V and 8 from J, leaving 13 bases between them. CDR1 is DFQATT, CDR2 SNEGSKA, per germline (reference sequence). This CDR3 has 14 amino acids. For the CDR3, the DNA is TGCAGTGCTAGATCACCTAGGTGGTATTCACCCCTCCACTTT. This gives the protein CSARSPRWYSPLHF.

The chain uses TRBV15 and TRBJ2-3; possible D gene TRBD1, 6 bases. The CDR3 sequence is 14 residues long. Per germline, CDR1 LNHNV and CDR2 YYDKDF (reference sequence). The V end was cut by 6 bases, the J end by 2 bases, with 12 bases between. The CDR3 spells CATRPGHLTDTQYF. CDR3 in DNA: TGTGCCACCAGACCGGGACACCTCACAGATACGCAGTATTTT.

This chain links TRBV27 with TRBJ2-7, with D perhaps TRBD2 (6 bases). The CDR3 is 15 residues long. The germline V gene has CDR1 MNHEY and CDR2 SMNVEV (reference sequence). Trimming took off 6 bases at V and 3 bases at J, with 18 bases between the two ends. CDR3 loop: CASSFSAAGNYEQYF. The CDR3, as DNA: TGTGCCAGCAGCTTTTCGGCGGCGGGGAACTACGAGCAGTACTTC.

This clonotype was observed a handful of times. The V and J genes are TRBV5-1 and TRBJ2-7, with D possibly TRBD1 on 5 matching bases. Germline-derived CDR1 and CDR2 are SGHRS and YFSETQ. V dropped 0 bases and J dropped 3 bases, with 13 bases sitting between them. This CDR3 is built from 15 residues. The CDR3, as DNA: TGCGCCAGCAGCTTGGTGCGGCAGGGTCACTACGAGCAGTACTTC. This codes for CASSLVRQGHYEQYF.

This clonotype has only a few counts. The rearrangement links TRBV12-3 or TRBV12-4 to TRBJ2-3; no firm D call. Trimming shortened V by 5 bases and J by 2 bases, and 5 bases separated the two germline ends. The CDR3 covers 12 residues. This chain's CDR3 is CASSGFTDTQYF. For the CDR3, the DNA is TGTGCCAGCAGTGGATTCACAGATACGCAGTATTTT.

This rearrangement joins TRBV19 to TRBJ1-3; possibly TRBD1 for D (5 bases). CDR3 length: 15 residues. The germline CDR1 and CDR2 sequences are LNHDA and SQIVND (reference sequence). With 3 bases removed from V and 0 bases from J, the gap between germline ends came to 9 bases. CDR3: CASSISGGSGNTIYF. For the CDR3, the DNA is TGTGCCAGTAGTATTTCGGGGGGCTCTGGAAACACCATATATTTT.

This clonotype was counted between two and nine times. The chain recombines TRBV5-1 with TRBJ2-7, with 13 bases that match TRBD2. V shed 4 bases, J shed 3 bases, and the junction held 13 bases outside the gene matches. Per the germline V gene, CDR1 is SGHRS and CDR2 is YFSETQ. There are 18 residues in the CDR3. CDR3 sequence reads: CASSPTPPGTSGVYEQYF. The CDR3, as DNA: TGCGCCAGCAGCCCAACACCCCCCGGGACTAGCGGGGTCTACGAGCAGTACTTC.

In its sample, this clonotype was seen a few times. V gene TRBV25-1 combines with J gene TRBJ2-7, with a tentative D call TRBD2 (5 bases). The CDR3 extends over 14 amino acids. CDR1 is MGHDK, CDR2 SYGVNS, per germline. The V end was cut by 6 bases, the J end by 0 bases, with 12 bases between. CDR3 protein: CASSPTGNSYEQYF. DNA of the CDR3: TGTGCCAGCAGCCCGACGGGGAACTCCTACGAGCAGTACTTC.

This clonotype has more than one count but fewer than ten. This chain connects TRBV20-1 to TRBJ1-1; D uncertain. CDR3 length: 13 amino acids. The V end was cut by 5 bases, the J end by 1 base, with 11 bases between. CDR1 is DFQATT, CDR2 SNEGSKA, per germline (reference sequence). The CDR3 reads CSAVEEWNTEAFF. The CDR3, as DNA: TGCAGTGCTGTTGAGGAATGGAACACTGAAGCTTTCTTT.

This clonotype showed up many times. This sequence joins TRBV5-5 and TRBJ1-2; D is uncertain. The CDR3 has 16 residues. V lost 1 base to trimming and J lost 7 bases, with 20 bases between them. Germline CDR1 and CDR2: SGHKS and YYEKEE (reference sequence). The CDR3 bases are TGTGCCAGCAGCTTGAAGGTCCCCGCGACACGGGGTGGCTACACCTTC. It translates to CASSLKVPATRGGYTF.

The chain is built from TRBV24-1 and TRBJ2-7; the D gene is possibly TRBD1 (6 bases). V was trimmed by 6 bases and J by 2 bases, leaving 13 bases between them. Germline assignment: CDR1 KGHDR and CDR2 SFDVKD. The CDR3 is made up of 14 amino acids. The CDR3 reads CATSSPRGPYEQYF. DNA of the CDR3: TGTGCCACCAGTTCCCCCAGGGGACCCTACGAGCAGTACTTC.

With regard to this clonotype: A read error may produce the germline difference seen at one junction end. The chain combines TRBV6-6 with TRBJ2-5, with TRBD1 identical over 8 bases. The length of the CDR3 is 15 residues. The V gene's germline CDR1 is MNHNY and CDR2 SVGAGI (reference sequence). This chain's CDR3 is CASSPPDRGEETQCF. The CDR3 DNA reads TGTGCCAGCAGCCCTCCCGACAGGGGCGAAGAGACCCAGTGCTTC.

The rearrangement joins TRBV5-1 to TRBJ1-1; TRBD1 is a possible D gene (6 bases). The V and J ends lost 4 bases and 3 bases respectively, with 13 bases between them. The CDR3 runs 14 residues. Germline lookup yields CDR1 SGHRS and CDR2 YFSETQ. The CDR3 DNA follows: TGCGCCAGCAGCCCAGGGGTTACGGACACTGAAGCTTTCTTT. As protein: CASSPGVTDTEAFF.

This clonotype turned up a few times. The genes are TRBV15 and TRBJ2-6, with D perhaps matching TRBD1 (6 bases). This CDR3 region has 16 residues. CDR1 is LNHNV and CDR2 is YYDKDF in the germline V gene (reference sequence). Trimming left V 3 bases short and J 1 base short, with 10 bases between. CDR3 protein: CATSSNRVSGANVLTF. The CDR3, as DNA: TGTGCCACCAGCAGTAACAGGGTTTCTGGGGCCAACGTCCTGACTTTC.

This clonotype was observed at least ten times. The J gene is TRBJ2-1, the V gene TRBV5-1; D is perhaps TRBD1 (6 bases). CDR1 SGHRS and CDR2 YFSETQ come from the germline V gene. Trimming took off 1 base at V and 8 bases at J, with 19 bases between the two ends. The CDR3 extends over 16 amino acids. The CDR3: CASSLFNGGSLHEQFF. The DNA of the CDR3 is TGCGCCAGCAGCTTGTTTAATGGGGGCAGCCTGCATGAGCAGTTCTTC.

This rearrangement joins TRBV7-7 to TRBJ2-1; D not certain. The length of the CDR3 is 13 residues. Germline V gene sequence: CDR1 SSHAT, CDR2 FNYEAQ (reference sequence). Trimming left V 0 bases short and J 8 bases short, with 8 bases between. CDR3 sequence reads: CASSLAVTDEQFF. CDR3 nucleotides: TGTGCCAGCAGCTTAGCTGTAACAGATGAGCAGTTCTTC.

This chain links TRBV18 with TRBJ1-2; possible D gene TRBD1, 5 bases. The length of the CDR3 is 14 residues. In germline, CDR1 is KGHSH, CDR2 LQKENI. V was pared by 3 bases and J by 2 bases, with 10 bases between. CDR3 in DNA: TGTGCCAGCTCACCGAGGGGAGACAACTATGGCTACACCTTC. Its protein product is CASSPRGDNYGYTF.

Only a few counts were recorded for this clonotype. The chain combines TRBV5-1 with TRBJ1-2, with a weak D call TRBD1 (6 bases). V gave up 4 bases and J gave up 2 bases, with 15 bases separating them. The germline gives CDR1 SGHRS, CDR2 YFSETQ. The CDR3 consists of 15 residues. The CDR3, as DNA: TGCGCCAGCAGCGCCGGACAGTCCATAAACTATGGCTACACCTTC. Its protein is CASSAGQSINYGYTF.

In this sample, this clonotype turned up a few times. The chain employs TRBV12-3 or TRBV12-4 and TRBJ2-1; 7 bases agree with TRBD2. With V trimmed by 5 bases and J by 2 bases, 6 bases remained unmatched. This CDR3 region has 15 residues. The DNA for the CDR3 is TGTGCCAGCAGTGAGAGCGGGGAGACCTACAATGAGCAGTTCTTC. This sequence encodes CASSESGETYNEQFF.

In this sample, this clonotype turned up a few times. The V gene is TRBV18, the J gene TRBJ1-6; 9 bases align to TRBD1. This CDR3 region has 14 residues. The germline V gene encodes CDR1 KGHSH and CDR2 LQKENI. V lost 6 bases and J lost 9; bases outside the gene matches: 6. The DNA for the CDR3 is TGTGCCAGCTCCCGGGAGACAGGGGGTTCACCCCTCCACTTT. Translation gives CASSRETGGSPLHF.

The chain employs TRBV5-6 and TRBJ2-5, with D perhaps matching TRBD1 (6 bases). Trimming removed 2 bases from V and 3 bases from J, with 14 bases in between. The length of the CDR3 is 15 residues. Germline V gene lookup returns CDR1 SGHDT and CDR2 YYEEEE. The chain's CDR3 is CASSFPGTPKETQYF. For the CDR3, the DNA is TGTGCCAGCAGCTTCCCCGGGACACCGAAAGAGACCCAGTACTTC.

The chain has TRBV14 and TRBJ2-3, with D possibly matching TRBD2 (6 bases). Germline CDR1 reads SGHDN; CDR2 reads FVKESK. This CDR3 comprises 15 residues. The V gene lost 0 bases and the J gene lost 6 bases, with 13 bases spanning the gap. The CDR3 is CASSQDGSSVDTQYF. CDR3 bases: TGTGCCAGCAGCCAAGATGGATCTAGCGTGGATACGCAGTATTTT.

This clonotype came up many times. The chain combines TRBV4-1 with TRBJ1-2, with D possibly being TRBD1 (5 bases). V was pared by 0 bases and J by 3 bases, with 11 bases between. Germline assignment: CDR1 MGHRA and CDR2 YSYEKL. CDR3 length: 15 amino acids. CDR3 coding DNA: TGCGCCAGCAGCCAAGAGGGTCAGGGTCACTATGGCTACACCTTC. Translating it yields CASSQEGQGHYGYTF.

This clonotype came up a few times. The V and J genes are TRBV5-1 and TRBJ2-1, with 8 bases identical to TRBD2. Germline lookup yields CDR1 SGHRS and CDR2 YFSETQ. The CDR3 is 15 amino acids. The junction had 3 bases not matched to a gene; V was cut back by 0 bases and J by 4 bases. CDR3: CASSLEPGGYNEQFF. The CDR3 region has the DNA TGCGCCAGCAGCTTGGAGCCGGGGGGGTACAATGAGCAGTTCTTC.

This clonotype was observed a handful of times. The chain links TRBV7-6 to TRBJ2-1; 9 bases line up with TRBD1. The CDR3 consists of 17 residues. The trim removed 5 bases at V and 14 bases at J, leaving 22 bases unmatched. Germline lookup yields CDR1 SGHVS and CDR2 FNYEAQ. In DNA, the CDR3 is TGTGCCAGCAGCCCCATTAGACGCCCGGGACAGGGATCGGAGGAGTTCTTC. It yields the protein CASSPIRRPGQGSEEFF.

This chain joins TRBV6-5 and TRBJ1-3; D may be TRBD1 (5 bases). Trimming pared 0 bases from V and 4 bases from J, leaving 10 bases between. Germline V CDR1 and CDR2: MNHEY, SVGAGI. This CDR3 has 15 residues. The CDR3, as DNA: TGTGCCAGCAGTTACTCGGGGGATGCGGGAAACACCATATATTTT. It codes for CASSYSGDAGNTIYF.